This T cell receptor (beta chain) is drawn from a study of CD8+CD57+ T cells in acquired aplastic anemia. Study summary: An average of 3.2 ug of DNA was obtained from sorted CD4+ and CD8+ cells.

In the case of this clonotype: Its antigen is unidentified.

Study-level points and caveats: There were approximately 27 CD8+ CDR3 sequences that occurred in both patients and controls.

Template material for TCR beta VDJ and CDR3 profiling consisted of genomic DNA. In TCRdb, the reads were re-called with MiXCR into one record per CDR3 protein. The sample lists about 160,000 distinct CDR3 sequences, roughly 47% occurring once. Trimming cost V 7 bases and J 3 bases, with 12 bases left between them. The CDR3 runs to 12 residues. CDR1 and CDR2 (germline): SQVTM, ANQGSEA. The sequence was collected from a human donor in good health. The chain is built from TRBV29-1 and TRBJ1-2, with D possibly being TRBD1 (6 bases). Sequenced sample: sorted CD4+, CD8+, or CD8+CD57+ T cells (not recorded which) from PBMCs. The CDR3 coding sequence is TGCAGCGCACAGGGCAAAGACTATGGCTACACCTTC. Protein: CSAQGKDYGYTF.